These 7 T cell receptor beta chains came from one sample sequenced in a study of T cells in Graves' hyperthyroidism and ophthalmopathy. The CDR3 regions of TCR beta were amplified from RNA transcripts. Researchers ran a first-round RT-PCR on the TCR CDR3 using the HTBI primer set. TCRdb redid the calling of the multiplex PCR reads with MiXCR, one entry per CDR3 protein. The table records around 500,000 distinct CDR3 sequences, about 20% of them present only once. Input material: blood. These receptors were collected from a woman between 70 and 85 years old with Graves' ophthalmopathy.

In this sample, this clonotype turned up many times. This chain links TRBV6-1 with TRBJ1-2; D gene unclear. The CDR3 has 13 residues. The germline V gene has CDR1 MNHNS and CDR2 SASEGT. Trimming took 5 bases from V and 3 from J, leaving 10 bases between them. The CDR3 loop reads CASSLTIDYGYTF. The CDR3 DNA reads TGTGCCAGCAGTCTTACTATCGACTATGGCTACACCTTC.

This clonotype was recorded at least ten times. The V and J genes are TRBV7-2 and TRBJ2-5, with unresolved D. The CDR3 runs to 14 residues. Trimming cost V 3 bases and J 5 bases, with 13 bases left between them. Germline V gives CDR1 SGHTA, CDR2 FQGNSA. CDR3 protein: CASSLSPSRETQYF. The CDR3 DNA is TGTGCCAGCAGCTTGAGTCCGTCACGGGAGACCCAGTACTTC.

At least ten counts were recorded for this clonotype. The rearrangement uses TRBV12-3 or TRBV12-4 and TRBJ1-5; possible D gene TRBD1, 5 bases. The CDR3 runs to 14 residues. The V and J ends lost 3 bases and 7 bases respectively, with 13 bases between them. This CDR3 reads CASSFGGMGQPQHF. CDR3 sequence (DNA): TGTGCCAGCAGTTTTGGGGGGATGGGGCAGCCCCAGCATTTT.

V is TRBV9 and J is TRBJ2-5, with 7 bases lining up with TRBD2. Per germline, CDR1 SGDLS and CDR2 YYNGEE. This CDR3 is built from 17 residues. The junction had 12 bases not matched to a gene; V was cut back by 0 bases and J by 4 bases. The CDR3 DNA follows: TGTGCCAGCAGCGTAGGCGTCGGCGGGAGAATGGGAGAGACCCAGTACTTC. Its protein is CASSVGVGGRMGETQYF.

The rearrangement joins TRBV24-1 to TRBJ1-1; D is unresolved. Between the trimmed V and J ends, which lost 1 base and 4 bases, there was a span of 21 bases. The CDR3 runs 18 residues. The germline V gene has CDR1 KGHDR and CDR2 SFDVKD. The CDR3 reads CATSDFEWVLSPITEAFF. DNA of the CDR3: TGTGCCACCAGTGATTTTGAGTGGGTCCTTTCCCCGATCACTGAAGCTTTCTTT.

In its sample, this clonotype was seen many times. This sequence joins TRBV28 and TRBJ2-7, with 11 bases fitting TRBD1. Trimming took 8 bases from V and 5 from J; bases not matched to a gene: 8. The CDR3 is 14 amino acids. The germline gives CDR1 MDHEN, CDR2 SYDVKM. The CDR3 here is CASRTGGFVHEQYF. The CDR3 bases are TGTGCCAGCCGGACAGGGGGCTTCGTCCACGAGCAGTACTTC. The variable domain in full, with the rest retrieved from reference TRBV28 and TRBJ2-7, is DVKVTQSSRYLVKRTGEKVFLECVQDMDHENMFWYRQDPGLGLRLIYFSYDVKMKEKGDIPEGYSVSREKKERFSLILESASTNQTSMYLCASRTGGFVHEQYFGPGTRLTVT.

The chain joins TRBV24-1 to TRBJ1-5, with 8 bases aligning to TRBD1. From germline, CDR1 is KGHDR and CDR2 SFDVKD. With 3 bases clipped from V and 6 bases from J, the junction kept 3 bases outside the gene matches. This CDR3 contains 14 residues. The CDR3, as DNA: TGTGCCACCAGTGATCAAGGACAGGGTCAGCCCCAGCATTTT. Its translation: CATSDQGQGQPQHF.